This T cell receptor beta chain is drawn from a study of Tregs in tolerant kidney transplant recipients. Study context: Recipients received nonmyeloablative bone marrow transplants from related graft donors, with transient mixed chimerism. General study points: Validation in larger populations is needed because few patients were studied.

Sequenced by immunoSEQ multiplex PCR; TCRdb stores in-frame clones only, minus some. The table has 110,000 or so clones, nearly 90% seen once. This CDR3 region has 13 residues. The germline V gene encodes CDR1 GTSNPN and CDR2 SVGIG (reference sequence). V was pared by 2 bases and J by 5 bases, with 10 bases between. A note on this clone: The antigen remains unidentified.

Thawed PBMCs were FACS-sorted into unstimulated CD4+CD25+CD127- regulatory T cells, CD4+CD25- non-regulatory cells, CD4 and CD8 cells. V is TRBV30 and J is TRBJ1-5; tentatively, D is TRBD1 (6 bases). This clonotype was sampled from a human donor who received a combined kidney and bone marrow transplant. Source: CD4+ T cells from blood, taken before the transplant. In DNA, the CDR3 is TGTGCCTGGAGTACGTCAGGGGATCAGCCCCAGCATTTT. Amino acids: CAWSTSGDQPQHF.